The source of this TCR beta chain is a study of CD8+CD57+ T cells in acquired aplastic anemia. Across the whole study: Quantities of DNA derived from sorted CD4+ and CD8+ cells averaged roughly 3.4 ug.

Comment on this clonotype: As yet, its antigen is unknown.

TCR beta VDJ and CDR3 profiling used genomic DNA as template. TCRdb fed the reads into MiXCR, producing one record per CDR3 protein. The sample has some 180,000 distinct CDR3 sequences, 55% to 65% seen once; the top ten hold approximately 42%. The V gene end was trimmed by 7 bases and the J gene end by 2 bases; junction bases not matched to a gene: 11. From germline, CDR1 is SNHLY and CDR2 FYNNEI. The CDR3 has 15 amino acids. The patients chosen for sequencing had shown expansion of CD8+CD57+ cells (detected by flow cytometry). In all patients, the disease was severe acquired aplastic anemia. General study results and limits: Researchers reported that CD8+ Simpson's diversity was not significantly different in patients versus controls.

This clonotype was obtained from a human donor with aplastic anemia. The specimen was sorted CD4+, CD8+, or CD8+CD57+ T cells (not recorded which) from PBMCs. The chain links TRBV2 to TRBJ2-7; 7 positions agree with TRBD2. Here the CDR3 reads CASNNILREPYEQYF. The DNA of the CDR3 is TGTGCCAGCAACAATATCTTGCGGGAGCCCTACGAGCAGTACTTC.